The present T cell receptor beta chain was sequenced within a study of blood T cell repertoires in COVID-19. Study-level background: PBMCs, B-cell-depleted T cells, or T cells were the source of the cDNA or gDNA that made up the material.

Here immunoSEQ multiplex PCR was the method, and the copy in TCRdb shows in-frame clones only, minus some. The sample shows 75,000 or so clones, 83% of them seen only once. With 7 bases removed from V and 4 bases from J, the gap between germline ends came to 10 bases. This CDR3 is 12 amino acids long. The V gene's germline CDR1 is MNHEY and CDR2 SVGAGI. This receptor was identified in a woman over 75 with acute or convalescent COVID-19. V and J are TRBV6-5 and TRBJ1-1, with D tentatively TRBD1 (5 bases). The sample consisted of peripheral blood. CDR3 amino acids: CASTGSSTEAFF. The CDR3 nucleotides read TGTGCCAGCACAGGGTCAAGCACTGAAGCTTTCTTT.